This T cell receptor (beta chain) was captured in a study of T cell repertoires in cytomegalovirus infection. Study in general: Indications came from public TCR beta signatures; they pointed to CMV infection and to a matching HLA type.

Details on this clonotype: What it binds is unknown.

This CDR3 has 13 amino acids. V was trimmed by 5 bases and J by 2 bases, leaving 9 bases between them. Germline CDR1 and CDR2: MDHEN and SYDVKM. Study-wide results and limits: The study identified carriers of CMV plus the relevant HLA from cumulative public TCR beta family frequency. Clonotype analysis showed dominance of the ex vivo response by HLA-C-restricted CMV-specific TCR beta clonotypes.

TCRdb re-called the reads with MiXCR, one entry per CDR3 protein. The sample consists of around 300,000 distinct CDR3 sequences, roughly 24% of them appearing once. This receptor was obtained from a human donor in good health (CMV status not recorded). Some clones in this sample may be carry-over from other donors' samples. Sequencing used PBMCs. V is TRBV28 and J is TRBJ1-2; D gene uncertain. CDR3 nucleotide sequence: TGTGCCAGCAGTCTACAACTAAACTATGGCTACACCTTC. It codes for CASSLQLNYGYTF.